The T cell receptor beta chain under discussion was sequenced for a study of blood T cells in healthy people across ages. Together with a sample-barcoded 5' primer, a J-beta primer mix was included in a second PCR lasting about 7 to 12 cycles. TCRdb reprocessed the 5' RACE reads via MiXCR and lists one record per CDR3 protein. Of over 500,000 distinct CDR3 sequences in the sample, 52% were seen once. V was cut by 2 bases and J by 4 bases, with 13 bases left in between. CDR1 and CDR2 (germline): SEHNR, FQNEAQ (reference sequence). The CDR3 sequence is 15 residues long. This TCR derives from a woman older than 75 in good health. Sequences were obtained from blood. The chain links TRBV7-9 to TRBJ2-3, with a weak D call TRBD1 (6 bases). The CDR3 DNA reads TGTGCCAGCAGCTTAACAGGGAATGCGGCAGATACGCAGTATTTT. Translation gives CASSLTGNAADTQYF.